The rows below give T cell receptor beta chains drawn from one sample of a study of cytomegalovirus exposure and HLA in healthy donors. Some clones are missing from TCRdb's copy, which holds only in-frame ones; the method was immunoSEQ multiplex PCR. The sample holds roughly 160,000 clones, approximately 73% seen once. Specimen: PBMCs. These receptors all come from a woman younger than 35 in good health and CMV-seropositive. CDR3s include the opening cysteine and the closing phenylalanine or tryptophan. The D gene is left open where the match is weak. Clone size, where shown, is once, few, many, or a class for clones that have expanded.

size	D	V	J	CDR3	DNA
.	TRBD2	TRBV2	TRBJ2-1	CAGSGGAYEQFF	TGTGCCGGCAGCGGGGGGGCCTATGAGCAGTTCTTC
.	.	TRBV7-8	TRBJ1-6	CASSLGGGTYNSPLHF	TGTGCCAGCAGCTTAGGGGGGGGCACCTATAATTCACCCCTCCACTTT
.	TRBD1	TRBV16	TRBJ1-3	CASSQAPGQRVGNTIYF	TGTGCCAGCAGCCAGGCCCCGGGACAGAGGGTCGGAAACACCATATATTTT
few	.	TRBV19	TRBJ1-5	CASTSGAGAAQPQHF	TGTGCCAGTACCTCTGGGGCAGGGGCTGCTCAGCCCCAGCATTTT
.	.	TRBV7-7	TRBJ2-1	CASSSEWGLEQFF	TGTGCTAGCAGCTCAGAGTGGGGACTTGAGCAGTTCTTC
.	TRBD1	TRBV10-3	TRBJ1-1	CAISSSTGVGTEAFF	TGTGCCATCAGTTCCTCTACAGGGGTCGGCACTGAAGCTTTCTTT
.	.	TRBV18	TRBJ2-1	CASSLVRDISSYNEQFF	TGTGCCAGCTCCCTGGTCCGGGACATTAGCTCCTACAATGAGCAGTTCTTC
.	TRBD1	TRBV5-1	TRBJ2-3	CASSLVGTPGQGTDTQYF	TGCGCCAGCAGCTTGGTGGGTACACCGGGACAGGGAACAGATACGCAGTATTTT
.	TRBD1	TRBV19	TRBJ2-7	CASTGQNPYEQYF	TGTGCCAGTACGGGACAGAATCCCTACGAGCAGTACTTC
.	TRBD1	TRBV5-1	TRBJ2-2	CASSSGQGVRNTGELFF	TGCGCCAGCAGCTCCGGACAGGGTGTGAGGAACACCGGGGAGCTGTTTTTT
.	TRBD1	TRBV5-4	TRBJ1-6	CASRQGVESPLHF	TGTGCCAGCAGACAGGGGGTGGAATCACCCCTCCACTTT
few	.	TRBV9	TRBJ2-3	CASSVGLSGADTQYF	TGTGCCAGCAGCGTAGGCCTGTCAGGGGCAGATACGCAGTATTTT
.	TRBD2	TRBV19	TRBJ2-3	CASSIYEGRASGSTDTQYF	TGTGCCAGTAGTATATACGAAGGTCGGGCTAGCGGGAGCACAGATACGCAGTATTTT
.	.	TRBV7-2	TRBJ1-5	CASSLVESSNQPQHF	TGTGCCAGCAGCTTAGTGGAGAGTAGCAATCAGCCCCAGCATTTT
.	.	TRBV5-4	TRBJ1-6	CASSLTWASPLHF	TGTGCCAGCAGCTTAACGTGGGCCTCACCCCTCCACTTT
.	.	TRBV19	TRBJ2-7	CASSAATGEYEQYF	TGTGCCAGTAGTGCCGCGACAGGAGAGTACGAGCAGTACTTC
.	TRBD1	TRBV9	TRBJ1-1	CASTLTGGSNTEAFF	TGTGCCAGCACGTTGACAGGGGGCTCGAACACTGAAGCTTTCTTT
.	.	TRBV2	TRBJ1-5	CASRRQEGQPQHF	TGTGCCAGCAGACGACAAGAGGGACAGCCCCAGCATTTT
.	.	TRBV11-2	TRBJ2-5	CASSPAETQYF	TGCGCCAGCAGCCCAGCGGAGACCCAGTACTTC
.	.	TRBV6-1	TRBJ2-3	CASPGEGDTQYF	TGTGCCAGCCCGGGAGAAGGAGATACGCAGTATTTT
.	.	TRBV10-3	TRBJ2-5	CAISSSNGETQYF	TGTGCCATCAGTTCTAGTAACGGGGAGACCCAGTACTTC
.	.	TRBV5-1	TRBJ2-1	CASSLLGENNEQFF	TGCGCCAGCAGCTTGTTAGGGGAAAACAATGAGCAGTTCTTC
few	TRBD1	TRBV25-1	TRBJ2-2	CASSVTGGTGELFF	TGTGCCAGCAGTGTCACAGGGGGGACCGGGGAGCTGTTTTTT
.	.	TRBV18	TRBJ2-5	CASSPGQKETQYF	TGTGCCAGCTCACCAGGGCAGAAAGAGACCCAGTACTTC
.	.	TRBV6-5	TRBJ1-3	CASRQDPNSGNTIYF	TGTGCCAGCAGACAGGATCCCAACTCTGGAAACACCATATATTTT
once	TRBD2	TRBV19	TRBJ2-7	CASSMRMAGGREQYF	TGTGCCAGTAGTATGAGGATGGCGGGGGGGCGTGAGCAGTACTTC
.	TRBD2	TRBV7-2	TRBJ2-3	CASSFDRGGGWTDTQYF	TGTGCCAGCAGCTTCGATCGGGGCGGGGGTTGGACAGATACGCAGTATTTT